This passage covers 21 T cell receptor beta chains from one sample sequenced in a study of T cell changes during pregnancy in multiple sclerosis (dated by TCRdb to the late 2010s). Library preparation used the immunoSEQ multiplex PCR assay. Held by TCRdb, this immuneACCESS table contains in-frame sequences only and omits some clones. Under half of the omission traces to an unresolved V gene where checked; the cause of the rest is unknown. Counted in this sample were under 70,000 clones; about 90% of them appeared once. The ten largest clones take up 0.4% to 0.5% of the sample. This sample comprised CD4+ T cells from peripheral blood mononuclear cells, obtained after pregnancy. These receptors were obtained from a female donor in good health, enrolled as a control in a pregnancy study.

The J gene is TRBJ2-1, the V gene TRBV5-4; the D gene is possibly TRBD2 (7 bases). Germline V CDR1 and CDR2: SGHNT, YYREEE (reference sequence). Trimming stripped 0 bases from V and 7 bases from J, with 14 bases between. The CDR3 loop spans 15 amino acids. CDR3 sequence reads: CASSLGAGAKNEQFF. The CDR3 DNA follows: TGTGCCAGCAGCTTGGGGGCGGGGGCCAAGAATGAGCAGTTCTTC.

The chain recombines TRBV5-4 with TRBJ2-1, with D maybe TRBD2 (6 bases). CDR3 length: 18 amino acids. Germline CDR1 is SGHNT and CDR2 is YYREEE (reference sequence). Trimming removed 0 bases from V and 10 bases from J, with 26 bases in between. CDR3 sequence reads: CASSLDRMEGLGFREQFF. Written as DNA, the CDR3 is TGTGCCAGCAGCTTGGATAGGATGGAGGGGCTGGGCTTCAGGGAGCAGTTCTTC.

The CDR3 nucleotides are TGTGCCAGCACAGAACAGGGGATCACTGAAGCTTTCTTT. It encodes CASTEQGITEAFF. The rearrangement uses TRBV2 and TRBJ1-1, with 7 nucleotides matching TRBD1. The trim removed 7 bases at V and 4 bases at J, leaving 6 bases unmatched. This CDR3 has 13 residues. Germline V gives CDR1 SNHLY, CDR2 FYNNEI.

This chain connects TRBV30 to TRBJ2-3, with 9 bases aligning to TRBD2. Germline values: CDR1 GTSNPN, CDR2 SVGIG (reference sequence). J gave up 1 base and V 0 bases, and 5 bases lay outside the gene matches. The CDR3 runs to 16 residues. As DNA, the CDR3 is TGTGCCTGGAGTGTAGGAGCTAGCGGGGGCACAGATACGCAGTATTTT. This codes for CAWSVGASGGTDTQYF.

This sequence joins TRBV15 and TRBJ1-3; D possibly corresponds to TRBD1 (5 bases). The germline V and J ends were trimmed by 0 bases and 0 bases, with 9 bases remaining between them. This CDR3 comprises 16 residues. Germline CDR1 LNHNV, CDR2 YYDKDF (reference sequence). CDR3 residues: CATSRDSGNSGNTIYF. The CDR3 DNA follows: TGTGCCACCAGCAGAGACTCAGGGAACTCTGGAAACACCATATATTTT.

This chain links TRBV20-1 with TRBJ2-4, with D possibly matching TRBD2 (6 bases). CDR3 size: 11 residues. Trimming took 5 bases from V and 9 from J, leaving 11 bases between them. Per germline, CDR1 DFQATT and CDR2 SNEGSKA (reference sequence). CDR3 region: CSAEKEGIQYF. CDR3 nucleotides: TGCAGTGCTGAGAAGGAGGGCATTCAGTACTTC.

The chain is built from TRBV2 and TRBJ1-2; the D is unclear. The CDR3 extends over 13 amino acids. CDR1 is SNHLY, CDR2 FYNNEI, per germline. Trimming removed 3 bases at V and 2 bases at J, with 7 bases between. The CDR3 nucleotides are TGTGCCAGCAGTGACGGGAGAAACTATGGCTACACCTTC. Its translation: CASSDGRNYGYTF. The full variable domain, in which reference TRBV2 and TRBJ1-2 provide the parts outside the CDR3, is EPEVTQTPSHQVTQMGQEVILRCVPISNHLYFYWYRQILGQKVEFLVSFYNNEISEKSEIFDDQFSVERPDGSNFTLKIRSTKLEDSAMYFCASSDGRNYGYTFGSGTRLTVV.

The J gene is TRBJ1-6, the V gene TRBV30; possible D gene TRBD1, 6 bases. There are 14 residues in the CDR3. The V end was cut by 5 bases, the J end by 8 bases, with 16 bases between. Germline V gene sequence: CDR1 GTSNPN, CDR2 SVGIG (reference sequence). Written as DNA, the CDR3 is TGTGCCTGGCAAGGGGGAGCTAAGGATTCACCCCTCCACTTT. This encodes CAWQGGAKDSPLHF.

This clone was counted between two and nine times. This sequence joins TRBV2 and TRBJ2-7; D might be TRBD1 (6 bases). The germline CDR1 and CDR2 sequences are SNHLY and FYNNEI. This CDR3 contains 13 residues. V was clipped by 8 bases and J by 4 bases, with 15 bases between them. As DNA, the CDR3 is TGTGCCAGCTCCGCAGGGGAGTGGTACGAGCAGTACTTC. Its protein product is CASSAGEWYEQYF.

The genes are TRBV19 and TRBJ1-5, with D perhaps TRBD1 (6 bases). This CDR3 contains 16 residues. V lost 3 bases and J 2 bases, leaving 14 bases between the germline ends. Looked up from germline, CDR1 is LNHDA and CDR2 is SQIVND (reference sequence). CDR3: CASSMLGGIGNQPQHF. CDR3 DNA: TGTGCCAGTAGTATGCTAGGGGGAATCGGCAATCAGCCCCAGCATTTT.

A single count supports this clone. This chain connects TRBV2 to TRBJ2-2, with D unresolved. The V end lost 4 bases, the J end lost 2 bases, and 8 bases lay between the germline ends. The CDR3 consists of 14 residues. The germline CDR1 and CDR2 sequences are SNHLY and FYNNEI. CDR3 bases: TGTGCCAGCAGTGGGGCCATAAACACCGGGGAGCTGTTTTTT. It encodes CASSGAINTGELFF. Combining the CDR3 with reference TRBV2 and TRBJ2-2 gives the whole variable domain EPEVTQTPSHQVTQMGQEVILRCVPISNHLYFYWYRQILGQKVEFLVSFYNNEISEKSEIFDDQFSVERPDGSNFTLKIRSTKLEDSAMYFCASSGAINTGELFFGEGSRLTVL.

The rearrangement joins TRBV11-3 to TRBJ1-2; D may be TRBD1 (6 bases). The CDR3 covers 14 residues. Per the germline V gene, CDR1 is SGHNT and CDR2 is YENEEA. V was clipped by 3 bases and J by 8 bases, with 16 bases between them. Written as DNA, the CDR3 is TGTGCCAGCAGCTTTCTGGACAGAAAGTTGGGCTACACCTTC. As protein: CASSFLDRKLGYTF.

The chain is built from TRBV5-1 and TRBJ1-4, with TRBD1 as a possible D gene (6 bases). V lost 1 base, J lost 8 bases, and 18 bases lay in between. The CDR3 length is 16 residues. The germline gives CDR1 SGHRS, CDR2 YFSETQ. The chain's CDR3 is CASSLTSTGPGEKLFF. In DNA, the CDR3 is TGCGCCAGCAGCTTGACGTCGACAGGACCAGGGGAAAAACTGTTTTTT.

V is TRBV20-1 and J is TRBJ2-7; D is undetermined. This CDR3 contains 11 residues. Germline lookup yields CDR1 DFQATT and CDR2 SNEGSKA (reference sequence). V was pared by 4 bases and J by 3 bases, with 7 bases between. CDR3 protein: CSAKSGYEQYF. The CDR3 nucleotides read TGCAGTGCTAAATCAGGCTACGAGCAGTACTTC.

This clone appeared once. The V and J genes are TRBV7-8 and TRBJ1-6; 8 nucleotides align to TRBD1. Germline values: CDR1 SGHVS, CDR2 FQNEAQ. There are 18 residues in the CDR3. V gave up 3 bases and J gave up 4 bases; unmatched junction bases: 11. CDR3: CASSLTGDLISYNSPLHF. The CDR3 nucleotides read TGTGCCAGCAGCTTGACAGGGGACCTTATTTCTTATAATTCACCCCTCCACTTT. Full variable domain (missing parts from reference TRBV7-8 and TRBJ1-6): GAGVSQSPRYKVAKRGQDVALRCDPISGHVSLFWYQQALGQGPEFLTYFQNEAQLDKSGLPSDRFFAERPEGSVSTLKIQRTQQEDSAVYLCASSLTGDLISYNSPLHFGNGTRLTVT.

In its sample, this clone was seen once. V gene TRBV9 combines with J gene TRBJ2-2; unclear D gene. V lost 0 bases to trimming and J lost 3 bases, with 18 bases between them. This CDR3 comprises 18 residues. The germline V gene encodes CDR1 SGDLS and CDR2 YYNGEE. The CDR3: CASSVGGPLPRDTGELFF. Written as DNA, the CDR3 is TGTGCCAGCAGCGTAGGAGGTCCCCTGCCTCGGGACACCGGGGAGCTGTTTTTT.

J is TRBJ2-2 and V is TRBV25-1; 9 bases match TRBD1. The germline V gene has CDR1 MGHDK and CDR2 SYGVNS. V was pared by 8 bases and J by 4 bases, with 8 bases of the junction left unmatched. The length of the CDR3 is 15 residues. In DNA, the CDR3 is TGTGCCAGCCAGCCCCAGGACAGGGGCACCGGGGAGCTGTTTTTT. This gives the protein CASQPQDRGTGELFF.

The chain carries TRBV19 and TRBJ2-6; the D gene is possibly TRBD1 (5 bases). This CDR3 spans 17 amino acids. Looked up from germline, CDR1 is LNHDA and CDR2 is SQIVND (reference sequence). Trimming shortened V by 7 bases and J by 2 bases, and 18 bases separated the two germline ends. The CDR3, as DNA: TGTGCCAGTACCTTGGGGCTTAACCGGGCTGGGGCCAACGTCCTGACTTTC. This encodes CASTLGLNRAGANVLTF. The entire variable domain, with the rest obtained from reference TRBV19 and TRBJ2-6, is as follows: DGGITQSPKYLFRKEGQNVTLSCEQNLNHDAMYWYRQDPGQGLRLIYYSQIVNDFQKGDIAEGYSVSREKKESFPLTVTSAQKNPTAFYLCASTLGLNRAGANVLTFGAGSRLTVL.

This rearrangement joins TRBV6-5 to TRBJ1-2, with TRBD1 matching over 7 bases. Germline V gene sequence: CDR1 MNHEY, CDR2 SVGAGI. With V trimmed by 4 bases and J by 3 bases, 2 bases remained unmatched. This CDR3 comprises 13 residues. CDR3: CASSSGQYYGYTF. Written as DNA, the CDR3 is TGTGCCAGCAGTTCGGGACAGTACTATGGCTACACCTTC.

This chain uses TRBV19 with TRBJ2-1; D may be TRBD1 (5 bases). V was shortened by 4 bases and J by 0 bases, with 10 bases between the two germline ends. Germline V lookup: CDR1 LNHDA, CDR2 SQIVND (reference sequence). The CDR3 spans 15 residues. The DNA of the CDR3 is TGTGCCAGTAGTAGACCGGACACCTCCTACAATGAGCAGTTCTTC. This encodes CASSRPDTSYNEQFF.

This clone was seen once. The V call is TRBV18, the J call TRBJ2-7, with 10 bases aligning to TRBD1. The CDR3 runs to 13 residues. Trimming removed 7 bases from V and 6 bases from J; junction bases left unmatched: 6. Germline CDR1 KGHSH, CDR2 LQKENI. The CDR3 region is CASCRQGASEQYF. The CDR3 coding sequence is TGTGCCAGCTGCCGACAGGGGGCGAGCGAGCAGTACTTC. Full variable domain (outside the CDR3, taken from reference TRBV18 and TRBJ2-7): NAGVMQNPRHLVRRRGQEARLRCSPMKGHSHVYWYRQLPEEGLKFMVYLQKENIIDESGMPKERFSAEFPKEGPSILRIQQVVRGDSAAYFCASCRQGASEQYFGPGTRLTVT.